These 32 T cell receptor beta chains were all obtained from the same sample, sequenced in a study of beta chain features in type 1 diabetes. What was sequenced were expressed TCRB transcripts, since all of the isolated RNA had been reverse transcribed. The data were produced by immunoSEQ multiplex PCR, yet TCRdb's version contains in-frame clones alone and is incomplete. The repertoire has about 360,000 clones, over 10% of them found once; the top ten carry 0.015% to 0.02%. The sequenced material came from naive CD4+ T cells from blood. Receptor source: a man aged 18 to 29 in good health.

V usage is TRBV29-1 and J usage is TRBJ2-7, with D tentatively TRBD1 (7 bases). Germline-derived CDR1 and CDR2 are SQVTM and ANQGSEA. Trimming left V 5 bases short and J 4 bases short, with 21 bases between. The CDR3 runs to 15 residues. CDR3 sequence reads: CSVLDSGRGVYEQYF. DNA of the CDR3: TGCAGCGTTCTGGATTCTGGCAGGGGGGTTTACGAGCAGTACTTC.

A few counts support this clone. The genes are TRBV30 and TRBJ2-3; 7 bases match TRBD1. Looked up from germline, CDR1 is GTSNPN and CDR2 is SVGIG (reference sequence). This CDR3 spans 13 amino acids. J lost 4 bases, V lost 5 bases, and 6 bases had no gene match. The CDR3 is CAWARQGADTQYF. As DNA, the CDR3 is TGTGCCTGGGCTAGACAGGGTGCAGATACGCAGTATTTT. Complete variable domain (other parts from reference TRBV30 and TRBJ2-3): SQTIHQWPATLVQPVGSPLSLECTVEGTSNPNLYWYRQAAGRGLQLLFYSVGIGQISSEVPQNLSASRPQDRQFILSSKKLLLSDSGFYLCAWARQGADTQYFGPGTRLTVL.

V usage is TRBV7-2 and J usage is TRBJ1-5; 9 nucleotides match TRBD1. Germline CDR1 is SGHTA and CDR2 is FQGNSA. J gave up 7 bases and V 5 bases, and 12 bases lay outside the gene matches. This CDR3 comprises 16 residues. CDR3 region: CASSPWVQGAKQPQHF. The CDR3 DNA reads as TGTGCCAGCAGCCCATGGGTACAGGGGGCAAAACAGCCCCAGCATTTT.

The V call is TRBV7-2, the J call TRBJ2-4; maybe TRBD1 (6 bases). The CDR3 loop spans 18 amino acids. V lost 0 bases and J lost 0, with 15 bases in between. Germline-derived CDR1 and CDR2 are SGHTA and FQGNSA. CDR3 bases: TGTGCCAGCAGCTTAGCCCAGTCCGGGACACTAGCCAAAAACATTCAGTACTTC. Residues: CASSLAQSGTLAKNIQYF.

This chain connects TRBV7-8 to TRBJ2-7; 8 bases fit TRBD1. The CDR3 runs 16 residues. J was trimmed by 1 base and V by 1 base; bases with no gene match: 6. Per the germline V gene, CDR1 is SGHVS and CDR2 is FQNEAQ. The CDR3 loop is CASSLDPGQESYEQYF. In nucleotides, the CDR3 is TGTGCCAGCAGCTTAGACCCGGGACAGGAATCCTACGAGCAGTACTTC.

Concerning this clone: Other nucleotide sequences from this sample produce the same CDR3. The chain carries TRBV30 and TRBJ2-7; 7 bases map to TRBD1. The CDR3 loop spans 13 amino acids. Germline V gene lookup returns CDR1 GTSNPN and CDR2 SVGIG (reference sequence). V lost 3 bases and J lost 3; bases outside the gene matches: 5. CDR3: CAWSRDRVYEQYF. The CDR3 bases are TGTGCCTGGAGCCGGGACAGAGTCTACGAGCAGTACTTC.

The chain carries TRBV4-1 and TRBJ1-1; 8 bases align to TRBD1. J gave up 7 bases and V 1 base, and 2 bases lay outside the gene matches. In germline, CDR1 is MGHRA, CDR2 YSYEKL. CDR3 length: 13 residues. The CDR3 DNA reads TGCGCCAGCAGCCAAGTGGACAGGGTTGAAGCTTTCTTT. Protein sequence: CASSQVDRVEAFF.

Only a few counts were recorded for this clone. This chain joins TRBV5-4 and TRBJ2-3; D is unclear. The CDR3 covers 12 residues. The germline V and J ends were trimmed by 1 base and 4 bases, with 4 bases remaining between them. In germline, CDR1 is SGHNT, CDR2 YYREEE (reference sequence). The CDR3 DNA is TGTGCCAGCAGCTTGTATTCAGATACGCAGTATTTT. It encodes CASSLYSDTQYF. The whole variable domain, filled in from reference TRBV5-4 and TRBJ2-3, reads ETGVTQSPTHLIKTRGQQVTLRCSSQSGHNTVSWYQQALGQGPQFIFQYYREEENGRGNFPPRFSGLQFPNYSSELNVNALELDDSALYLCASSLYSDTQYFGPGTRLTVL.

The gene calls are TRBV20-1 and TRBJ1-2; D uncertain. V was clipped by 4 bases and J by 2 bases, with 5 bases between them. CDR1 DFQATT and CDR2 SNEGSKA come from the germline V gene (reference sequence). CDR3 size: 11 residues. CDR3 loop: CSATENYGYTF. The CDR3, as DNA: TGCAGTGCTACGGAGAACTATGGCTACACCTTC.

The chain joins TRBV5-1 to TRBJ2-5, with TRBD2 as a possible D gene (5 bases). This CDR3 comprises 14 residues. V was cut by 1 base and J by 1 base, with 8 bases left in between. Germline V gene data show CDR1 as SGHRS and CDR2 as YFSETQ. The CDR3 sequence is CASSLTGFQETQYF. CDR3 coding DNA: TGCGCCAGCAGCTTGACGGGGTTCCAAGAGACCCAGTACTTC.

As DNA, the CDR3 is TGTGCCAGCAGCCAGGACAGAAATCAGCCCCAGCATTTT. It is translated as CASSQDRNQPQHF. This chain connects TRBV5-4 to TRBJ1-5; tentative D call: TRBD1 (6 bases). Germline V gene lookup returns CDR1 SGHNT and CDR2 YYREEE (reference sequence). The CDR3 loop spans 13 amino acids. With 4 bases removed from V and 4 bases from J, the gap between germline ends came to 9 bases.

This clone was seen more than once but under ten times. The chain couples TRBV11-2 to TRBJ2-5; TRBD1 is a possible D gene (7 bases). In germline, CDR1 is SGHAT, CDR2 FQNNGV. The CDR3 has 13 residues. The V end was cut by 5 bases, the J end by 1 base, with 8 bases between. This CDR3 reads CASSQGGQETQYF. CDR3 bases: TGTGCCAGCAGCCAGGGGGGCCAAGAGACCCAGTACTTC.

CDR3 residues: CASSPFGGQQETQYF. CDR3 nucleotides: TGTGCCAGCAGCCCGTTCGGGGGACAGCAAGAGACCCAGTACTTC. This sequence joins TRBV5-5 and TRBJ2-5; maybe TRBD1 (7 bases). This CDR3 comprises 15 residues. Between the trimmed V and J ends, which lost 4 bases and 2 bases, there was a span of 15 bases. Germline V gene data show CDR1 as SGHKS and CDR2 as YYEKEE (reference sequence).

This clone was counted only a few times. The J gene is TRBJ2-7, the V gene TRBV18, with 9 bases lining up with TRBD1. The CDR3 length is 16 residues. Germline-derived CDR1 and CDR2 are KGHSH and LQKENI. J was trimmed by 2 bases and V by 3 bases; bases with no gene match: 8. CDR3 region: CASSPSGQGVTYEQYF. DNA of the CDR3: TGTGCCAGCTCACCGTCGGGACAGGGAGTAACCTACGAGCAGTACTTC.

The V and J genes are TRBV5-1 and TRBJ1-4; weak D call: TRBD1 (5 bases). V was clipped by 3 bases and J by 0 bases, with 12 bases between them. The CDR3 totals 16 residues. Germline V gene data show CDR1 as SGHRS and CDR2 as YFSETQ. Here the CDR3 reads CASSWGDRPTNEKLFF. The CDR3, as DNA: TGCGCCAGCAGCTGGGGGGACCGACCAACTAATGAAAAACTGTTTTTT.

The chain has TRBV7-7 and TRBJ2-5; D perhaps matches TRBD2 (6 bases). V dropped 5 bases and J dropped 4 bases, with 20 bases sitting between them. Germline loops: CDR1 SSHAT, CDR2 FNYEAQ (reference sequence). This CDR3 contains 16 residues. CDR3 protein: CASSRSARGWGETQYF. In nucleotides, the CDR3 is TGTGCCAGCAGCCGAAGCGCTCGGGGGTGGGGAGAGACCCAGTACTTC.

V and J are TRBV6-5 and TRBJ1-1; perhaps TRBD1 as D (5 bases). The V gene lost 7 bases and the J gene lost 1 base, with 10 bases spanning the gap. Looked up from germline, CDR1 is MNHEY and CDR2 is SVGAGI. CDR3 length equals 13 residues. In DNA form, the CDR3 reads TGTGCCAGCACCAACGGGGGGAACACTGAAGCTTTCTTT. It codes for CASTNGGNTEAFF.

This clone was seen only a few times. This chain joins TRBV4-2 and TRBJ2-1, with 11 bases aligning to TRBD2. Losses at the gene ends were 1 base for V and 5 bases for J; bases not matched to a gene: 4. CDR1 and CDR2 (germline): LGHNA, YNFKEQ. CDR3 length equals 16 residues. CDR3 in amino acids: CASSQAGTSGNNEQFF. CDR3 bases: TGTGCCAGCAGCCAAGCCGGGACTAGCGGAAACAATGAGCAGTTCTTC.

This clone was observed a handful of times. V and J are TRBV9 and TRBJ2-3; 7 positions match TRBD1. Germline V gene data show CDR1 as SGDLS and CDR2 as YYNGEE. The CDR3 covers 16 residues. The J segment lost 0 bases and the V segment lost 4 bases, leaving 8 bases of the junction unmatched. This CDR3 is CASSRTGTVSTDTQYF. The CDR3 nucleotides are TGTGCCAGCAGCCGAACCGGGACAGTTAGCACAGATACGCAGTATTTT.

The chain employs TRBV29-1 and TRBJ1-2, with TRBD1 identical over 7 bases. This CDR3 is 13 amino acids long. Germline V CDR1 and CDR2: SQVTM, ANQGSEA. J was trimmed by 9 bases and V by 5 bases; bases with no gene match: 12. The CDR3 DNA follows: TGCAGCGTTCGGGACAGCTCCGTGGGTAGCTACACCTTC. The encoded protein is CSVRDSSVGSYTF.

The chain recombines TRBV18 with TRBJ1-4; maybe TRBD1 (6 bases). CDR3 size: 14 residues. From germline, CDR1 is KGHSH and CDR2 LQKENI. Deletions cut 6 bases from V and 3 bases from J, with 11 bases between. CDR3 sequence: CASSSGVSNEKLFF. The CDR3 DNA reads as TGTGCCAGCTCTTCAGGGGTCTCTAATGAAAAACTGTTTTTT.

The chain is built from TRBV11-1 and TRBJ1-1; weak D call: TRBD1 (6 bases). The V and J ends lost 5 bases and 2 bases respectively, with 9 bases between them. This CDR3 contains 13 residues. Germline V CDR1 and CDR2: SGHAT, FQDESV (reference sequence). CDR3 sequence reads: CASSGRGNTEAFF. For the CDR3, the DNA is TGTGCCAGCAGCGGCAGGGGTAACACTGAAGCTTTCTTT.

This chain joins TRBV25-1 and TRBJ1-3; 9 nucleotides line up with TRBD1. Germline assignment: CDR1 MGHDK and CDR2 SYGVNS. This CDR3 spans 17 amino acids. After removal of 3 bases from V and 4 bases from J, the junction contained 10 bases not matched to a gene. The CDR3 spells CASSDPGQGAVGNTIYF. CDR3 nucleotide sequence: TGTGCCAGCAGTGACCCGGGACAGGGAGCGGTCGGAAACACCATATATTTT.

This clone has a handful of counts. The V call is TRBV13, the J call TRBJ2-5; 7 bases line up with TRBD2. The J segment lost 0 bases and the V segment lost 5 bases, leaving 3 bases of the junction unmatched. The CDR3 totals 14 residues. CDR1 is PRHDT, CDR2 FYEKMQ, per germline (reference sequence). The CDR3 nucleotides read TGTGCCAGCAGCCCCGGGACTAACCAAGAGACCCAGTACTTC. This gives the protein CASSPGTNQETQYF. The complete variable domain, with remaining parts taken from reference TRBV13 and TRBJ2-5, reads AAGVIQSPRHLIKEKRETATLKCYPIPRHDTVYWYQQGPGQDPQFLISFYEKMQSDKGSIPDRFSAQQFSDYHSELNMSSLELGDSALYFCASSPGTNQETQYFGPGTRLLVL.

This clone was counted only a few times. The chain combines TRBV18 with TRBJ1-5; the D is unclear. CDR1 KGHSH and CDR2 LQKENI come from the germline V gene. Trimming shortened V by 6 bases and J by 2 bases, and 8 bases separated the two germline ends. The CDR3 covers 13 residues. CDR3 coding DNA: TGTGCCAGCTCCCTACTGGGCAATCAGCCCCAGCATTTT. This translates into CASSLLGNQPQHF.

This clone was observed a handful of times. The chain employs TRBV7-9 and TRBJ2-7, with D perhaps matching TRBD2 (6 bases). The CDR3 runs 14 residues. V gave up 4 bases and J gave up 4 bases, with 14 bases separating them. Germline CDR1 reads SEHNR; CDR2 reads FQNEAQ (reference sequence). CDR3 sequence reads: CASSWVYGSYEQYF. CDR3 bases: TGTGCCAGCAGCTGGGTTTACGGGAGTTACGAGCAGTACTTC. Drawing the rest from reference TRBV7-9 and TRBJ2-7, the complete variable domain is DTGVSQNPRHKITKRGQNVTFRCDPISEHNRLYWYRQTLGQGPEFLTYFQNEAQLEKSRLLSDRFSAERPKGSFSTLEIQRTEQGDSAMYLCASSWVYGSYEQYFGPGTRLTVT.

There are a few counts of this clone. The chain uses TRBV5-4 and TRBJ1-1; 9 bases align to TRBD1. The CDR3 loop spans 15 amino acids. The trim removed 4 bases at V and 4 bases at J, leaving 8 bases unmatched. The germline V gene encodes CDR1 SGHNT and CDR2 YYREEE (reference sequence). Here the CDR3 reads CASSPGTGRSTEAFF. In DNA form, the CDR3 reads TGTGCCAGCAGCCCAGGGACAGGGAGAAGCACTGAAGCTTTCTTT.

This rearrangement joins TRBV6-4 to TRBJ2-1; 8 bases fit TRBD2. CDR1 and CDR2 (germline): MRHNA, SNTAGT. The CDR3 covers 17 residues. The trim removed 6 bases at V and 0 bases at J, leaving 10 bases unmatched. This CDR3 reads CASSGGGVGDSYNEQFF. In DNA, the CDR3 is TGTGCCAGCAGCGGGGGGGGCGTGGGGGACTCCTACAATGAGCAGTTCTTC.

The chain links TRBV7-3 to TRBJ2-1, with D perhaps matching TRBD2 (5 bases). The germline CDR1 and CDR2 sequences are SGHTA and FQGTGA. V lost 1 base and J lost 4, with 11 bases in between. There are 15 residues in the CDR3. CDR3 loop: CASSLSVDSYNEQFF. In DNA, the CDR3 is TGTGCCAGCAGCTTAAGTGTGGACTCTTACAATGAGCAGTTCTTC. The full variable domain, with the rest looked up from reference TRBV7-3 and TRBJ2-1, is GAGVSQTPSNKVTEKGKYVELRCDPISGHTALYWYRQSLGQGPEFLIYFQGTGAADDSGLPNDRFFAVRPEGSVSTLKIQRTERGDSAVYLCASSLSVDSYNEQFFGPGTRLTVL.

The rearrangement joins TRBV28 to TRBJ2-5, with TRBD2 as a possible D gene (5 bases). Germline V gene sequence: CDR1 MDHEN, CDR2 SYDVKM. The CDR3 is 12 amino acids. This chain's CDR3 is CATTIPGETQYF. In nucleotides, the CDR3 is TGTGCAACGACTATACCCGGGGAGACCCAGTACTTC.

This rearrangement joins TRBV7-6 to TRBJ1-2; 7 nucleotides agree with TRBD1. The CDR3 has 16 residues. CDR1 and CDR2 from the germline V gene are SGHVS and FNYEAQ. V was pared by 5 bases and J by 0 bases, with 9 bases of the junction left unmatched. The CDR3 nucleotides are TGTGCCAGCAGCCCCCTAACCGGGACAGCTAACTATGGCTACACCTTC. This gives the protein CASSPLTGTANYGYTF.

J is TRBJ2-2 and V is TRBV5-1; 8 nucleotides match TRBD1. V trimming: 4 bases; J trimming: 3 bases; junction bases outside the gene matches: 8. There are 16 residues in the CDR3. The germline gives CDR1 SGHRS, CDR2 YFSETQ. CDR3 DNA sequence: TGCGCCAGCAGCACCTCGGACAGGGAGGACACCGGGGAGCTGTTTTTT. It codes for CASSTSDREDTGELFF.